Described below is a single TCR beta chain sequence and its context. Its target is not known. Method: immunoSEQ multiplex PCR; TCRdb's copy keeps in-frame clones and lacks some. The table includes about 7,000 clones, 60% to 80% detected once. This specimen comes from a study of chemoradiotherapy in HPV16-positive cancers. The V gene's germline CDR1 is SGHAT and CDR2 FQNNGV. This CDR3 has 13 amino acids. Trimming took off 5 bases at V and 4 bases at J, with 10 bases between the two ends. Study outcomes and limitations: For HPV16-positive patients, expanding HPV-responsive T cells associated with longer recurrence-free survival.

Specimen collection occurred from a patient who underwent chemoradiotherapy. The chain has TRBV11-2 and TRBJ2-3, with D possibly being TRBD1 or TRBD2 (5 bases each). This clonotype was sampled from a human donor with HPV-associated anogenital cancer. The CDR3 is CASSPSGPDTQYF. DNA for the CDR3: TGTGCCAGCAGCCCCTCGGGGCCAGATACGCAGTATTTT. The full variable domain, completed using reference TRBV11-2 and TRBJ2-3, is EAGVAQSPRYKIIEKRQSVAFWCNPISGHATLYWYQQILGQGPKLLIQFQNNGVVDDSQLPKDRFSAERLKGVDSTLKIQPAKLEDSAVYLCASSPSGPDTQYFGPGTRLTVL.